This section outlines one T cell receptor beta chain sequence together with its context. The antigen is not known. From germline, CDR1 is SEHNR and CDR2 FQNEAQ (reference sequence). This CDR3 is 12 amino acids long. V was clipped by 8 bases and J by 11 bases; unmatched bases: 9. Ranging in age from roughly 6 to 90, the donors were healthy Caucasian individuals from Russia. Extracted total RNA amounted to at least 5.5 micrograms for each sample. The data belong to a study of blood T cells in healthy people across ages. General study points: From one million sequenced T cells, diversity estimates were lower bounds.

Through a sample-barcoded 5' primer and a J-beta primer mix, a second PCR was run for roughly 6 to 12 cycles. TCRdb analysed the 5' RACE reads with MiXCR anew, one entry per CDR3 protein. The data show 1.6 million or so distinct CDR3 sequences, roughly 32% seen once. Sequenced material: blood. This clonotype originated in a woman younger than 45 in good health. This sequence joins TRBV7-9 and TRBJ2-1; 7 bases map to TRBD2. The CDR3 sequence: CASPGGSQKQFF. CDR3 nucleotide sequence: TGTGCCAGCCCGGGGGGATCTCAGAAGCAGTTCTTC.